This T cell receptor beta chain was retrieved from a study of T cell changes during pregnancy in multiple sclerosis. In this sample, this clone turned up once. Profiling relied on immunoSEQ multiplex PCR, and the TCRdb table lists in-frame clones only, not all of them. The sample carries around 59,000 clones, almost 95% recorded once. The TCR was taken from a female donor with multiple sclerosis, enrolled in a pregnancy study. The specimen was peripheral blood, collected in the first trimester of pregnancy.

CDR3 DNA sequence: TGTGCCAGCACACGGGGAGGTTGGGGGGAGACCCAGTACTTC. Protein product: CASTRGGWGETQYF. The V call is TRBV6-1, the J call TRBJ2-5; weak D call: TRBD2 (6 bases). The germline V gene encodes CDR1 MNHNS and CDR2 SASEGT. This CDR3 has 14 residues. Trimming took off 7 bases at V and 5 bases at J, with 17 bases between the two ends.